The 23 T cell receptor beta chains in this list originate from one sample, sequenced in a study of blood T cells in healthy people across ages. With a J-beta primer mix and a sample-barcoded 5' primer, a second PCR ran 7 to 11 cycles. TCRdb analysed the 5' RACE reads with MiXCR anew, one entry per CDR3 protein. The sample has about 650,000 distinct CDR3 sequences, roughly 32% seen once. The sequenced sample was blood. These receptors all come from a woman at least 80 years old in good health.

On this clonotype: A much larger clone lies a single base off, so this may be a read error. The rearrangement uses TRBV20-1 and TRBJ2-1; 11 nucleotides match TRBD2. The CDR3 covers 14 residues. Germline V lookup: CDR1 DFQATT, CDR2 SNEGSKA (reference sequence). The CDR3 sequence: CGASGLAVYNEQFF. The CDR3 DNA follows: TGCGGTGCTTCGGGACTAGCGGTCTACAATGAGCAGTTCTTC.

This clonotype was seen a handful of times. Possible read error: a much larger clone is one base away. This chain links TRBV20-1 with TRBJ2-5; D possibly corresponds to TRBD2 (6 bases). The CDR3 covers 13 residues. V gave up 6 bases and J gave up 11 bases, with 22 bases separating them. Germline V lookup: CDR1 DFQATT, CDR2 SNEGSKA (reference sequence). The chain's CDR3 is CSATGLAYNEQYF. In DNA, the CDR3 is TGCAGTGCCACGGGACTCGCATACAATGAGCAGTACTTC.

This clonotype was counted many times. For the CDR3, the DNA is TGTGCCAGCAGCTTAGCACCAGCGGGGACTACGGGGGCCAACGTCCTGACTTTC. It translates to CASSLAPAGTTGANVLTF. The chain joins TRBV9 to TRBJ2-6; TRBD2 matches at 7 bases. This CDR3 contains 18 residues. Germline CDR1 SGDLS, CDR2 YYNGEE. Trimming took 4 bases from V and 4 from J; bases not matched to a gene: 14.

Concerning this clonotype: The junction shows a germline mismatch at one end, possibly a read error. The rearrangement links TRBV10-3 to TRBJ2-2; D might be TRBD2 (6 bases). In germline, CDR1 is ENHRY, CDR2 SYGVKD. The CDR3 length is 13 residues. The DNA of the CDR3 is TGTGCCATCAGTGCGCGGGAACGCGGGGAGCGGTTTTTT. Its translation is CAISARERGERFF.

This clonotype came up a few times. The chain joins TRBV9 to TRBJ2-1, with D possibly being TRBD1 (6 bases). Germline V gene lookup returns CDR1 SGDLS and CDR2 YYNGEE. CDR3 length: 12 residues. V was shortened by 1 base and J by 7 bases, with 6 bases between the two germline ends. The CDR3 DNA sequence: TGTGCCAGCAGCGTACAGGGGAATGAGCAGTTCTTC. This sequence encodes CASSVQGNEQFF. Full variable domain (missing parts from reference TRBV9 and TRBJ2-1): DSGVTQTPKHLITATGQRVTLRCSPRSGDLSVYWYQQSLDQGLQFLIQYYNGEERAKGNILERFSAQQFPDLHSELNLSSLELGDSALYFCASSVQGNEQFFGPGTRLTVL.

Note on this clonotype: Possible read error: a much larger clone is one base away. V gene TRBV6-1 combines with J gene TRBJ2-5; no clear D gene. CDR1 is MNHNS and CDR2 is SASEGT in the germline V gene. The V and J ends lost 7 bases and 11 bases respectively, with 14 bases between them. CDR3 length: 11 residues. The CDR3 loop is CASTRFNEQYF. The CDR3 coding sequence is TGTGCCAGCACCAGGTTCAATGAGCAGTACTTC.

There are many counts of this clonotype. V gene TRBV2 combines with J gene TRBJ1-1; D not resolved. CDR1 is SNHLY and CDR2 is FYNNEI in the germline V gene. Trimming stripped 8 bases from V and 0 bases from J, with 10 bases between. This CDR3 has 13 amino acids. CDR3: CASRAGMNTEAFF. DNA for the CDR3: TGTGCCAGCCGCGCAGGCATGAACACTGAAGCTTTCTTT. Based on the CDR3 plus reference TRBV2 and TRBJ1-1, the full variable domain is EPEVTQTPSHQVTQMGQEVILRCVPISNHLYFYWYRQILGQKVEFLVSFYNNEISEKSEIFDDQFSVERPDGSNFTLKIRSTKLEDSAMYFCASRAGMNTEAFFGQGTRLTVV.

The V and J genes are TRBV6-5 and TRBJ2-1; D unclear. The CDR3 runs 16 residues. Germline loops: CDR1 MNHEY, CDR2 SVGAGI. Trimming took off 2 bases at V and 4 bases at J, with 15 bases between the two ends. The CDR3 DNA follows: TGTGCCAGCAGTTACCTCTACCCGACGCCATACAATGAGCAGTTCTTC. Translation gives CASSYLYPTPYNEQFF.

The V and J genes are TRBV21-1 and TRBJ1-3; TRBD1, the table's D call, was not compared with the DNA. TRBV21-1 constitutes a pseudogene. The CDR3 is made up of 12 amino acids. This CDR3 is CFWRTVRNTIYF. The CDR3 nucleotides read TGCTTCTGGCGGACAGTAAGAAACACCATATATTTT.

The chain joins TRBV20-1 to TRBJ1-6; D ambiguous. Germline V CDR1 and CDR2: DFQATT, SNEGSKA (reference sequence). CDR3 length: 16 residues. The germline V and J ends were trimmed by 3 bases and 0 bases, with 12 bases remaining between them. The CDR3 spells CSARRIESSYNSPLHF. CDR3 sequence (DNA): TGCAGTGCTAGGAGGATAGAGAGCTCCTATAATTCACCCCTCCACTTT.

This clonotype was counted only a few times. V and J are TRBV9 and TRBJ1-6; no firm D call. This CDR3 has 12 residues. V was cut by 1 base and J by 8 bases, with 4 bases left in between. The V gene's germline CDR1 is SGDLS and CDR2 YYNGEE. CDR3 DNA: TGTGCCAGCAGCGTAACGGATTCACCCCTCCACTTT. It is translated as CASSVTDSPLHF.

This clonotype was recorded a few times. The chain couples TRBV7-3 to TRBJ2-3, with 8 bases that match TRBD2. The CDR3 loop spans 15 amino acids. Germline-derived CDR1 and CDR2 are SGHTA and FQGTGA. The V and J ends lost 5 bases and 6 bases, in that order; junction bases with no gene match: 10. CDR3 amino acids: CASSQNRGGLDTQYF. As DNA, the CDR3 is TGTGCCAGCAGCCAAAACCGGGGGGGCCTTGATACGCAGTATTTT.

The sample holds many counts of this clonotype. As DNA, the CDR3 is TGTGCCAGCATACTTAATAGACAGGGACCAAACAATGAGCAGTTCTTC. This encodes CASILNRQGPNNEQFF. The chain recombines TRBV27 with TRBJ2-1; TRBD1 matches at 7 bases. The J segment lost 5 bases and the V segment lost 7 bases, leaving 14 bases of the junction unmatched. The CDR3 totals 16 residues. Germline loops: CDR1 MNHEY, CDR2 SMNVEV (reference sequence).

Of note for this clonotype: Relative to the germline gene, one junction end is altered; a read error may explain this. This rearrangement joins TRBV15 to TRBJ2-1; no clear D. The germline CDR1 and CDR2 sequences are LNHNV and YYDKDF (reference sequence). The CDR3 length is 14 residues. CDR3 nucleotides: TGTGCCACCAGCAGAGATAGGGTGTACAGTGAGCAGTTCTTC. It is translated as CATSRDRVYSEQFF.

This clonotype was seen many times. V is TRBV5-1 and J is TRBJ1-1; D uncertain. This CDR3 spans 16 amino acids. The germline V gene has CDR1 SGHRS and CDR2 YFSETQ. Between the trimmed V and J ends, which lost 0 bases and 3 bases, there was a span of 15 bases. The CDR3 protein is CASSLDPSGRDTEAFF. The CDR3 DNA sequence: TGCGCCAGCAGCTTGGATCCATCTGGGAGGGACACTGAAGCTTTCTTT.

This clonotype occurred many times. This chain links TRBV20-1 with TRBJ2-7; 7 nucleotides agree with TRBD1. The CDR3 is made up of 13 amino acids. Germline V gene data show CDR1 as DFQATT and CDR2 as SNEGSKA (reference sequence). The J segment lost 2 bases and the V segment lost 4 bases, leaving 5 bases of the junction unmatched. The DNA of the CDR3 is TGCAGTGCTACCGGGACAGTGACCTACGAGCAGTACTTC. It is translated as CSATGTVTYEQYF.

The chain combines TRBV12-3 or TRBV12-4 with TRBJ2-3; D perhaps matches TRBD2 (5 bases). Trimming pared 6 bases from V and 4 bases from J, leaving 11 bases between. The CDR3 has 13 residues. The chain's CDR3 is CASRLVRADTQYF. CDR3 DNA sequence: TGTGCCAGCAGACTAGTGAGAGCAGATACGCAGTATTTT.

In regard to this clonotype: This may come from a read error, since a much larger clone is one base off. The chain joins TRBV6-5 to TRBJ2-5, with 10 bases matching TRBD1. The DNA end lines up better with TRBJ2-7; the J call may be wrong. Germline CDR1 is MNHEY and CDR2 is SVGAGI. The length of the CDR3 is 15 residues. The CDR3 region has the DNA TGTGCCAGCAGTAGACAGGGGGCCCAAAAGCGCGAGCAGTACGTC. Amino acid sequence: CASSRQGAQKREQYV.

CDR3 loop: CSARTSGQGDYGYTF. CDR3 in DNA: TGCAGTGCTAGAACCTCGGGACAGGGTGACTATGGCTACACCTTC. The chain recombines TRBV20-1 with TRBJ1-2, with 9 positions matching TRBD1. The CDR3 sequence is 15 residues long. The V gene end was trimmed by 2 bases and the J gene end by 3 bases; junction bases not matched to a gene: 7. Germline lookup yields CDR1 DFQATT and CDR2 SNEGSKA (reference sequence).

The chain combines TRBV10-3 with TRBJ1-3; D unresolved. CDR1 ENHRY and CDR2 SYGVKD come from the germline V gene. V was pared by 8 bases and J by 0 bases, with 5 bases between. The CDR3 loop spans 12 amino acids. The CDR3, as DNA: TGTGCCATCTCGAACTCTGGAAACACCATATATTTT. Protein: CAISNSGNTIYF.

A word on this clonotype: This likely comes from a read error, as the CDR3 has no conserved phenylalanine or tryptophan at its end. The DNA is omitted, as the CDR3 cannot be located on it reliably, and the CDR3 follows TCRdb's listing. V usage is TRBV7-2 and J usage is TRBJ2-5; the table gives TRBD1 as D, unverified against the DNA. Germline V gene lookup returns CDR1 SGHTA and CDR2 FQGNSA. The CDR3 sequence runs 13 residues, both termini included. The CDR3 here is CASSLTRQGPRVC.

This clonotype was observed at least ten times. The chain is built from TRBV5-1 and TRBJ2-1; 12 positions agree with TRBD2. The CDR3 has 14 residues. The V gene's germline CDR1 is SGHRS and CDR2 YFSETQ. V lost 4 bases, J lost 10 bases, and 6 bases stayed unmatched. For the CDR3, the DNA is TGCGCCAGCAGCGGCCTAGCGGGGGGGAAGGAGCAGTTCTTC. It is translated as CASSGLAGGKEQFF.

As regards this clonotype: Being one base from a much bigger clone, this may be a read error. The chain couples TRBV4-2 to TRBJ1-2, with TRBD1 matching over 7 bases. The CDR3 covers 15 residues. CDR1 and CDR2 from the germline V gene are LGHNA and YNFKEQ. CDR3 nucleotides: TGTGCCAGCGGCCAAGTCGGACAGGAGGACTATGGCTACACCTTC. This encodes CASGQVGQEDYGYTF.